The 8 T cell receptor beta chains in this list originate from one sample, sequenced in a study of beta chain features in type 1 diabetes. These receptors are not linked to any known antigen. Study outcomes and limitations: TCRB CDR3 length was moderately but significantly reduced in all four CD4+ subsets of Type 1 diabetes patients.

cDNA synthesis used the whole RNA isolate, giving expressed TCRB sequences. Generated by immunoSEQ multiplex PCR, the TCRdb table keeps only in-frame clones and is missing some. The sample yields hundreds of thousands of clones, around 15% seen once. The sequencing sample was made of naive CD4+ T cells from blood. These receptors were taken from a man aged 18 to 29 with type 1 diabetes.

The rearrangement links TRBV9 to TRBJ2-3; 7 nucleotides line up with TRBD2. In germline, CDR1 is SGDLS, CDR2 YYNGEE. The ends lost 4 bases at V and 2 bases at J; junction bases unmatched: 13. CDR3 length: 17 residues. CDR3 sequence (DNA): TGTGCCAGCAGCACCCGTCGGCCTAGCGGTTTCACAGATACGCAGTATTTT. Its translation is CASSTRRPSGFTDTQYF.

The chain employs TRBV2 and TRBJ1-5, with D unclear. V shed 7 bases and J shed 12 bases, with 19 bases lying between them. Germline assignment: CDR1 SNHLY and CDR2 FYNNEI. The CDR3 spans 13 residues. CDR3 sequence: CASTIRVMTVQHF. The CDR3 bases are TGTGCCAGCACCATAAGGGTAATGACGGTCCAGCATTTT.

In its sample, this clone was seen a few times. The chain carries TRBV14 and TRBJ2-7, with no clear D. Trimming shortened V by 2 bases and J by 2 bases, and 7 bases separated the two germline ends. The CDR3 loop spans 13 amino acids. Germline CDR1 and CDR2: SGHDN and FVKESK. CDR3 protein: CASSQQLAYEQYF. Here the CDR3 DNA reads TGTGCCAGCAGCCAACAGTTAGCCTACGAGCAGTACTTC.

The sample holds a few counts of this clone. The V gene is TRBV5-1, the J gene TRBJ1-1; D unresolved. The germline CDR1 and CDR2 sequences are SGHRS and YFSETQ. This CDR3 region has 15 residues. Trimming took 0 bases from V and 1 from J, leaving 10 bases between them. This CDR3 reads CASSLDVRPNTEAFF. The CDR3 DNA is TGCGCCAGCAGCTTGGATGTCCGACCGAACACTGAAGCTTTCTTT.

This chain connects TRBV29-1 to TRBJ2-1; 11 bases align to TRBD2. Losses at the gene ends were 3 bases for V and 4 bases for J; bases not matched to a gene: 2. Germline V gene data show CDR1 as SQVTM and CDR2 as ANQGSEA. The CDR3 sequence is 14 residues long. CDR3 sequence (DNA): TGCAGCGTTGATGGGACTAGCGGTTACAATGAGCAGTTCTTC. Its translation: CSVDGTSGYNEQFF.

The table lists this clone with a few counts. J is TRBJ2-1 and V is TRBV14, with 9 bases that match TRBD1. Germline V gene lookup returns CDR1 SGHDN and CDR2 FVKESK. This CDR3 is 14 amino acids long. Unmatched junction bases numbered 3, after V lost 2 bases and J lost 7 bases. This CDR3 is CASSQLTGGNEQFF. As DNA, the CDR3 is TGTGCCAGCAGCCAACTGACAGGGGGGAATGAGCAGTTCTTC.

This clone turned up a few times. The chain combines TRBV11-1 with TRBJ2-3, with 13 bases lining up with TRBD2. The germline gives CDR1 SGHAT, CDR2 FQDESV (reference sequence). With V trimmed by 5 bases and J by 0 bases, 8 bases remained unmatched. This CDR3 comprises 18 residues. CDR3 loop: CASSLEPGLAGSTDTQYF. CDR3 nucleotide sequence: TGTGCCAGCAGCCTCGAACCGGGACTAGCGGGGAGCACAGATACGCAGTATTTT. Full variable domain (outside the CDR3, taken from reference TRBV11-1 and TRBJ2-3): EAEVAQSPRYKITEKSQAVAFWCDPISGHATLYWYRQILGQGPELLVQFQDESVVDDSQLPKDRFSAERLKGVDSTLKIQPAELGDSAMYLCASSLEPGLAGSTDTQYFGPGTRLTVL.

The chain is built from TRBV18 and TRBJ2-4, with D perhaps matching TRBD1 or TRBD2 (5 bases each). The germline V gene has CDR1 KGHSH and CDR2 LQKENI. The CDR3 loop spans 18 amino acids. The V end was cut by 6 bases, the J end by 3 bases, with 24 bases between. This CDR3 is CASSQLIEGLGSKNIQYF. The CDR3 DNA follows: TGTGCCAGCTCCCAACTGATCGAGGGGCTAGGTAGCAAAAACATTCAGTACTTC.